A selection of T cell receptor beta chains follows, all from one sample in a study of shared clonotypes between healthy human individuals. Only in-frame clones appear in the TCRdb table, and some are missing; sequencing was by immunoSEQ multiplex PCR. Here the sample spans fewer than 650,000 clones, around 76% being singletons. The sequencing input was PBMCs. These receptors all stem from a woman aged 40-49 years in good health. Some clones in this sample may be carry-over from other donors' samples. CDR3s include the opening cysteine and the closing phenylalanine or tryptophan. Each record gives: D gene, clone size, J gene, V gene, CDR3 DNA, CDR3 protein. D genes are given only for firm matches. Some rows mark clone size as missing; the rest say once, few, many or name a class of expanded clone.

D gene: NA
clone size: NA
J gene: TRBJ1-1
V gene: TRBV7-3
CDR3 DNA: TGTGCCAGCAGCTTAAATGGTGACACTGAAGCTTTCTTT
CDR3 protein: CASSLNGDTEAFF

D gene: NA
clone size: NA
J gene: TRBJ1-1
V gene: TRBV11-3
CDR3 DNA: TGTGCCAGCAGCTTAGACGGGCCGGGGACTGAAGCTTTCTTT
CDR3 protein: CASSLDGPGTEAFF

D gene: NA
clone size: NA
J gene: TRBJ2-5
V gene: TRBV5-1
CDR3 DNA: TGCGCCAGCAGCTTGGCCTTAGGCGAAGAGACCCAGTACTTC
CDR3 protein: CASSLALGEETQYF

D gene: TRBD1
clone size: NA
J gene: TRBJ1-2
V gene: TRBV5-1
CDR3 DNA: TGCGCCAGCAGCTTGGAGGGGACAGGGGAGGTGGATGGCTACACCTTC
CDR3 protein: CASSLEGTGEVDGYTF

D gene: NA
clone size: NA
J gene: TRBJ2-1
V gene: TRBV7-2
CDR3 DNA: TGTGCCAGCAGCTTAGTATTCCAGGGTGGCAATGAGCAGTTCTTC
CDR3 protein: CASSLVFQGGNEQFF

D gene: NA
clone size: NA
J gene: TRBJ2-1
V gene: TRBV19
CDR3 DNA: TGTGCCAGTAGTATGGGGGGAGGTGTGAATGAGCAGTTCTTC
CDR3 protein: CASSMGGGVNEQFF

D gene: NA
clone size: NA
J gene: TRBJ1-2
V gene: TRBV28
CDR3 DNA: TGTGCCAGCAGTCCGGGGGTCTATGGCTACACCTTC
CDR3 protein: CASSPGVYGYTF

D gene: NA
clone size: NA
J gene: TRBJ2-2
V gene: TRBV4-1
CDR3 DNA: TGCGCCAGCAGTCTGGACCTTGGGAACGGGGAGCTGTTTTTT
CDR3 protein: CASSLDLGNGELFF

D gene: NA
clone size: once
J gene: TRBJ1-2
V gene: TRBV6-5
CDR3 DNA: TGTGCCAGCAGCCTCCTCCGGGCGACTAACTATGGCTACACCTTC
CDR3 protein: CASSLLRATNYGYTF

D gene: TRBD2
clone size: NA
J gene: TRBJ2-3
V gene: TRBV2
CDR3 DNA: TGTGCCAGCAGTGAGGGACTAGCGGGATGGACAGATACGCAGTATTTT
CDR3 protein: CASSEGLAGWTDTQYF

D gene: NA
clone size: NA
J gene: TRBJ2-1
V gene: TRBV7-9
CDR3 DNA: TGTGCCAGCAGCTGGGGTCCCGCGGGAGAGCAGTTCTTC
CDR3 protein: CASSWGPAGEQFF

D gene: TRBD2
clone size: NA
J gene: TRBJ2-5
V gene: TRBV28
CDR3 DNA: TGTGCCAGCAGAATAGGCGGGGGGGAGACCCAGTACTTC
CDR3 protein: CASRIGGGETQYF

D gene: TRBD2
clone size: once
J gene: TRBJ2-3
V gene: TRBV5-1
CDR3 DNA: TGCGCCAGCAGCCCAGCGGGAGGGTACACAGATACGCAGTATTTT
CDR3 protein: CASSPAGGYTDTQYF

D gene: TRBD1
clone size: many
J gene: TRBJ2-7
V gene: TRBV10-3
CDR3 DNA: TGTGCCATACGACAGGGGGAGGACGAGCAGTACTTC
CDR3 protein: CAIRQGEDEQYF

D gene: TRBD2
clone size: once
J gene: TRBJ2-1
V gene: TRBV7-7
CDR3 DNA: TGTGCCAGCAGCTTAGGTCTGGACCCTGCGGGGGATGAGCAGTTCTTC
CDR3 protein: CASSLGLDPAGDEQFF

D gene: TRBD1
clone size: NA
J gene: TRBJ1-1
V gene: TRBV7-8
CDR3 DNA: TGTGCCAGCAGCCGTGAGACAGGGCCAGTGAACACTGAAGCTTTCTTT
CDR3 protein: CASSRETGPVNTEAFF

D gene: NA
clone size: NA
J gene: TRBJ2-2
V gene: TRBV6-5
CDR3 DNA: TGTGCCAGCAGTTTCGGGCCCGTCACCGGGGAGCTGTTTTTT
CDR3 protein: CASSFGPVTGELFF

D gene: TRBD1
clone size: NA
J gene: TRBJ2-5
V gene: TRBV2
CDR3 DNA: TGTGCCAGCAGTCGGGACAGGAATCAAGAGACCCAGTACTTC
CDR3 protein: CASSRDRNQETQYF

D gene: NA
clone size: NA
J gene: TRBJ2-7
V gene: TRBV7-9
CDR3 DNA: TGTGCCAGCAGCTTAGAGGCGGGGCTTTTCGAGCAGTACTTC
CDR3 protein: CASSLEAGLFEQYF

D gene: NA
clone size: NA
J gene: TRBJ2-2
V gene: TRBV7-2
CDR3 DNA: TGTGCCAGCAGCTTATTGGGGTTGAACACCGGGGAGCTGTTTTTT
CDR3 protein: CASSLLGLNTGELFF

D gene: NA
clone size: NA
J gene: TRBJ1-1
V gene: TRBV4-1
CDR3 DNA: TGCGCCAGCAGAGGCCCTTTAAGAAACACTGAAGCTTTCTTT
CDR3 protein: CASRGPLRNTEAFF

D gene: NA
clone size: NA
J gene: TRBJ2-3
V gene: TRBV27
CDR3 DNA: TGTGCCAGCAGTTTAAGCAGGGGAGATACGCAGTATTTT
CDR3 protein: CASSLSRGDTQYF

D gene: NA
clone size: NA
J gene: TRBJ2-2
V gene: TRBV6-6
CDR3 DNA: TGTGCCAGCAGTTACCGTAGCGGAACCGGGGAGCTGTTTTTT
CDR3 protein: CASSYRSGTGELFF

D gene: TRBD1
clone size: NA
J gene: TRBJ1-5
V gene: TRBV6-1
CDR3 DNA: TGTGCCAGCAGTGATTACAGGGGGCAGCCCCAGCATTTT
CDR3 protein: CASSDYRGQPQHF

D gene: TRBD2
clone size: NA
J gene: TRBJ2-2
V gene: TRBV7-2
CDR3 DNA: TGTGCCAGCAGCTTAGGGGGGAGGGACGCCGGGGAGCTGTTTTTT
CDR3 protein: CASSLGGRDAGELFF

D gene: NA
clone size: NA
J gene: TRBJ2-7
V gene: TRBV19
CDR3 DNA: TGTGCCAGTAGTGCGGCCGCAGTTGGGGAGCAGTACTTC
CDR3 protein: CASSAAAVGEQYF

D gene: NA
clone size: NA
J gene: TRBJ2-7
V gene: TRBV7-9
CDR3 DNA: TGTGCCAGCAGCTTTATGCTTGGGCAGGGGCAGTACTTC
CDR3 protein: CASSFMLGQGQYF

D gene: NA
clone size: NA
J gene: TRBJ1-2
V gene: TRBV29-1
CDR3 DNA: TGCAGCGTGACGTTAACCGGGGCGGAGACCTATGGCTACACCTTC
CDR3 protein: CSVTLTGAETYGYTF